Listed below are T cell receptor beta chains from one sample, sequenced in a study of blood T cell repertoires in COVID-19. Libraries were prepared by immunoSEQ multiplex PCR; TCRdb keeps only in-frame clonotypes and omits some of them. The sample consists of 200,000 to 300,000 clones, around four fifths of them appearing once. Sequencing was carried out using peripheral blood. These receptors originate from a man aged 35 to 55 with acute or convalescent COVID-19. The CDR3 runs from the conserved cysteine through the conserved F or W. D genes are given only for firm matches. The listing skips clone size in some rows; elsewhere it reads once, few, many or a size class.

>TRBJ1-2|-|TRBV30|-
TGTGCCTGGAGTGCAGGGTGGAAGTATCCCGGCTACACCTTC
CAWSAGWKYPGYTF
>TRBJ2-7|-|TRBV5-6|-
TGTGCCAGCAGCTTCCGGCGGGACCCAAGATACGAGCAGTACTTC
CASSFRRDPRYEQYF
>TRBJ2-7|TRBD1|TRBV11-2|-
TGTGCCAGCAGCTGGGGACAGAATGTAGCGTACTTC
CASSWGQNVAYF
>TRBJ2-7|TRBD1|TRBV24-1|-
TGTGCCACCCACGCCCCGGGACAGAGAACCTACGAGCAGTACTTC
CATHAPGQRTYEQYF
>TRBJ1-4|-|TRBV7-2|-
TGTGCCAGCAGCATAAGACAGACAACTAATGAAAAACTGTTTTTT
CASSIRQTTNEKLFF
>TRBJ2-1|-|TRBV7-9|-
TGTGCCAGCAGCTATCAGCGGGTCACCAATGAGCAGTTCTTC
CASSYQRVTNEQFF
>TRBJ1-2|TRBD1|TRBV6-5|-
TGTGCCAGCAGGCTTCCGGGACAGGGCTATGGCTACACCTTC
CASRLPGQGYGYTF
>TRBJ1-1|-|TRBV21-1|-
TGTGCCAGCAGCGGCCCGACAGGGAGAAACACTGAAGCTTTCTTT
CASSGPTGRNTEAFF
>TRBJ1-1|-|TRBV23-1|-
TGCGCCAGCAGGTTCCCGGGGGGAGGGCCTCTGAACACTGAAGCTTTCTTT
CASRFPGGGPLNTEAFF
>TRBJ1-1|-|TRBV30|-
TGTGCCTGGAGTGTACGCGGCATTTCTGAAGCTTTCTTT
CAWSVRGISEAFF
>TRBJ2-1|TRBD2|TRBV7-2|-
TGTGCCAGCTCCAGACTAGCGGGAGGATCCTACAATGAGCAGTTCTTC
CASSRLAGGSYNEQFF
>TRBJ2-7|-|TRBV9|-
TGTGCCAGCAGCGTAAGTTGGGGCCCCTACGAGCAGTACTTC
CASSVSWGPYEQYF
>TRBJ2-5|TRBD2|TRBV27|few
TGTGCCAGCAGTCCAGGGACTAGGTCGGAAGAGACCCAGTACTTC
CASSPGTRSEETQYF
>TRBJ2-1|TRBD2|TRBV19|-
TGTGCCAGTATGTTTGGGACTAGCGGGTACAATGAGCAGTTCTTC
CASMFGTSGYNEQFF
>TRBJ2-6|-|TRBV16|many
TGTGCCAGCAGCCAAGACAGTTCAGGGGCCAACGTCCTGACTTTC
CASSQDSSGANVLTF